This entry lists 29 T cell receptor beta chains sequenced from one sample in a study of blood T cell repertoires in COVID-19. Produced via immunoSEQ multiplex PCR; TCRdb's table is partial and in-frame only. Of 200,000 to 300,000 clones in the sample, more than 70% were seen once. The sequenced sample was peripheral blood. Every receptor here comes from a woman between 40 and 55 years old who had recovered from COVID-19.

The gene calls are TRBV5-4 and TRBJ1-4; TRBD1 is a possible D gene (5 bases). The V gene lost 0 bases and the J gene lost 3 bases, with 12 bases spanning the gap. The CDR3 covers 16 residues. CDR1 and CDR2 from the germline V gene are SGHNT and YYREEE (reference sequence). The CDR3 nucleotides read TGTGCCAGCAGCTTGGCCGGGAGGGGAGCTAATGAAAAACTGTTTTTT. Translating it yields CASSLAGRGANEKLFF.

This clone was seen just once. CDR3: CATSPGGSGNTIYF. The CDR3 nucleotides are TGTGCCACCAGCCCAGGGGGGTCTGGAAACACCATATATTTT. The rearrangement links TRBV15 to TRBJ1-3; the match to TRBD1 covers 7 bases. Germline CDR1 LNHNV, CDR2 YYDKDF (reference sequence). The CDR3 loop spans 14 amino acids. Trimming removed 5 bases from V and 1 base from J; junction bases left unmatched: 2.

This chain uses TRBV5-1 with TRBJ2-5; TRBD2 matches at 11 bases. Germline-derived CDR1 and CDR2 are SGHRS and YFSETQ. V was pared by 4 bases and J by 5 bases, with 10 bases of the junction left unmatched. CDR3 length: 16 amino acids. CDR3 in DNA: TGCGCCAGCAGCCCCACTAGCGGGGGCAGGTGGGAGACCCAGTACTTC. Its protein product is CASSPTSGGRWETQYF. Looking up the rest from reference TRBV5-1 and TRBJ2-5 gives the full variable domain: KAGVTQTPRYLIKTRGQQVTLSCSPISGHRSVSWYQQTPGQGLQFLFEYFSETQRNKGNFPGRFSGRQFSNSRSEMNVSTLELGDSALYLCASSPTSGGRWETQYFGPGTRLLVL.

The V call is TRBV25-1, the J call TRBJ2-7; 10 bases agree with TRBD2. Per the germline V gene, CDR1 is MGHDK and CDR2 is SYGVNS. V gave up 3 bases and J gave up 3 bases; unmatched junction bases: 8. CDR3 size: 16 residues. CDR3 residues: CASSDALAGAHYEQYV. The CDR3 nucleotides read TGTGCCAGCAGTGATGCCCTAGCGGGAGCCCACTACGAGCAGTACGTC.

This sequence joins TRBV6-2 or TRBV6-3 and TRBJ2-1; 11 bases are a match to TRBD2. The CDR3 covers 14 residues. The J segment lost 9 bases and the V segment lost 5 bases, leaving 6 bases of the junction unmatched. CDR1 MNHEY and CDR2 SVGEGT come from the germline V gene. The CDR3 reads CASSPLAGVGEQFF. As DNA, the CDR3 is TGTGCCAGCAGTCCACTAGCGGGAGTGGGTGAGCAGTTCTTC.

This clone was observed a handful of times. The chain links TRBV6-5 to TRBJ1-6, with D unclear. The V end was cut by 2 bases, the J end by 9 bases, with 14 bases between. There are 15 residues in the CDR3. The germline gives CDR1 MNHEY, CDR2 SVGAGI. The CDR3 is CASSYHISGGSPLHF. CDR3 nucleotide sequence: TGTGCCAGCAGTTACCACATCAGTGGAGGTTCACCCCTCCACTTT.

This chain links TRBV2 with TRBJ1-5; D is uncertain. With 1 base removed from V and 6 bases from J, the gap between germline ends came to 13 bases. Germline V gene sequence: CDR1 SNHLY, CDR2 FYNNEI. The CDR3 covers 15 residues. CDR3 amino acids: CASSEDQTLSQPQHF. CDR3 DNA: TGTGCCAGCAGTGAAGACCAAACCCTCAGTCAGCCCCAGCATTTT.

The chain carries TRBV7-3 and TRBJ2-2, with 10 bases fitting TRBD2. This CDR3 contains 18 residues. Germline V CDR1 and CDR2: SGHTA, FQGTGA. The trim removed 3 bases at V and 3 bases at J, leaving 10 bases unmatched. Here the CDR3 DNA reads TGTGCCAGCAGCTTCCCCGGGGCTAGCGGGAGTGACACCGGGGAGCTGTTTTTT. It yields the protein CASSFPGASGSDTGELFF.

The chain employs TRBV4-1 and TRBJ2-1; 7 bases match TRBD2. With 3 bases clipped from V and 2 bases from J, the junction kept 7 bases outside the gene matches. The CDR3 is 16 amino acids. CDR1 is MGHRA and CDR2 is YSYEKL in the germline V gene. The DNA of the CDR3 is TGCGCCAGCAGCCACCCCGCTAGCGGCCCCTACAATGAGCAGTTCTTC. It specifies CASSHPASGPYNEQFF.

The chain has TRBV30 and TRBJ1-3; D not resolved. Looked up from germline, CDR1 is GTSNPN and CDR2 is SVGIG (reference sequence). With 3 bases removed from V and 0 bases from J, the gap between germline ends came to 6 bases. This CDR3 spans 13 amino acids. The CDR3 nucleotides read TGTGCCTGGAGACTCTACTCTGGAAACACCATATATTTT. This codes for CAWRLYSGNTIYF.

The chain joins TRBV7-9 to TRBJ2-6, with a weak D call TRBD2 (5 bases). The CDR3 spans 17 residues. CDR1 is SEHNR, CDR2 FQNEAQ, per germline (reference sequence). V was clipped by 1 base and J by 0 bases, with 10 bases between them. CDR3 sequence (DNA): TGTGCCAGCAGCTTAGGGGGTGCGGGCTCTGGGGCCAACGTCCTGACTTTC. Its translation is CASSLGGAGSGANVLTF.

The chain couples TRBV7-9 to TRBJ2-2; 10 positions match TRBD2. This CDR3 region has 15 residues. Per germline, CDR1 SEHNR and CDR2 FQNEAQ (reference sequence). The junction had 4 bases not matched to a gene; V was cut back by 2 bases and J by 7 bases. The CDR3 protein is CASSLLAGAVGELFF. CDR3 DNA sequence: TGTGCCAGCAGCTTACTAGCGGGAGCGGTCGGGGAGCTGTTTTTT.

This chain connects TRBV27 to TRBJ2-6; no clear D gene. V was clipped by 3 bases and J by 6 bases, with 6 bases between them. CDR3 length: 13 amino acids. The germline CDR1 and CDR2 sequences are MNHEY and SMNVEV (reference sequence). The CDR3 nucleotides read TGTGCCAGCAGTTTGGCCAAGGCCAACGTCCTGACTTTC. Its translation: CASSLAKANVLTF. Based on the CDR3 plus reference TRBV27 and TRBJ2-6, the full variable domain is EAQVTQNPRYLITVTGKKLTVTCSQNMNHEYMSWYRQDPGLGLRQIYYSMNVEVTDKGDVPEGYKVSRKEKRNFPLILESPSPNQTSLYFCASSLAKANVLTFGAGSRLTVL.

This chain links TRBV5-1 with TRBJ2-3, with D possibly being TRBD2 (6 bases). With 4 bases removed from V and 8 bases from J, the gap between germline ends came to 8 bases. Germline CDR1 SGHRS, CDR2 YFSETQ. The CDR3 is 11 residues long. The CDR3 nucleotides read TGCGCCAGCAGCCCCGGGGGTACGCAGTATTTT. Translating gives CASSPGGTQYF.

The sample holds one count of this clone. Other DNA sequences in the sample encode the same CDR3. The chain combines TRBV7-2 with TRBJ2-5; perhaps TRBD1 as D (5 bases). V was trimmed by 1 base and J by 4 bases, leaving 10 bases between them. Germline assignment: CDR1 SGHTA and CDR2 FQGNSA. The CDR3 loop spans 14 amino acids. The CDR3 is CASSLVAGAETQYF. DNA for the CDR3: TGTGCCAGCAGCTTAGTGGCTGGGGCAGAGACCCAGTACTTC.

The chain employs TRBV7-2 and TRBJ2-3; 7 bases align to TRBD2. Germline trimming cut 5 bases from V and 3 bases from J; bases unmatched to any gene: 5. In germline, CDR1 is SGHTA, CDR2 FQGNSA. The CDR3 length is 14 residues. The CDR3 region is CASSRVGGTDTQYF. The CDR3, as DNA: TGTGCCAGCAGCCGCGTCGGGGGGACAGATACGCAGTATTTT.

The J gene is TRBJ1-3, the V gene TRBV7-8, with a possible D match to TRBD1 (5 bases). CDR1 is SGHVS and CDR2 is FQNEAQ in the germline V gene. The CDR3 covers 14 residues. Trimming removed 5 bases from V and 9 bases from J, with 17 bases in between. The CDR3 sequence: CASSPTGGVPTIYF. The CDR3 bases are TGTGCCAGCAGCCCAACGGGAGGGGTTCCCACCATATATTTT.

The V and J genes are TRBV29-1 and TRBJ2-5; 7 nucleotides line up with TRBD2. Germline-derived CDR1 and CDR2 are SQVTM and ANQGSEA. V shed 6 bases and J 2 bases; nucleotides not matched to a gene: 3. The CDR3 is 12 residues long. This chain's CDR3 is CSVAGSQETQYF. CDR3 coding DNA: TGCAGCGTAGCGGGGTCACAAGAGACCCAGTACTTC.

This clone was picked up a small number of times. This chain uses TRBV7-9 with TRBJ1-2; 7 bases match TRBD1. Germline loops: CDR1 SEHNR, CDR2 FQNEAQ (reference sequence). Trimming at V came to 6 bases and at J to 6 bases, leaving 10 bases not matched to a gene. CDR3 length equals 14 residues. CDR3 region: CASRADRTIDGYTF. The CDR3 bases are TGTGCCAGCAGGGCGGACAGGACGATTGATGGCTACACCTTC.

The chain combines TRBV3-1 (or the pseudogene TRBV3-2) with TRBJ2-7; possibly TRBD1 for D (6 bases). The CDR3 sequence is 15 residues long. Trimming pared 0 bases from V and 2 bases from J, leaving 11 bases between. CDR1 is LGHDT, CDR2 YNNKEL, per germline (reference sequence). In DNA form, the CDR3 reads TGTGCCAGCAGCCAAGAGTGGGGGCGGGCCTACGAGCAGTACTTC. It specifies CASSQEWGRAYEQYF.

V is TRBV6-5 and J is TRBJ1-4; tentatively, D is TRBD1 (5 bases). CDR1 is MNHEY, CDR2 SVGAGI, per germline. CDR3 length: 13 amino acids. Trimming stripped 8 bases from V and 0 bases from J, with 7 bases between. CDR3 DNA: TGTGCCAGCGGGGCCGCAACTAATGAAAAACTGTTTTTT. This codes for CASGAATNEKLFF.

The J gene is TRBJ2-5, the V gene TRBV25-1; D is perhaps TRBD1 (7 bases). The CDR3 is made up of 15 amino acids. V gave up 7 bases and J gave up 5 bases, with 20 bases separating them. Germline V lookup: CDR1 MGHDK, CDR2 SYGVNS. The CDR3 region is CASTRGVGGGETQYF. For the CDR3, the DNA is TGTGCCAGCACCAGGGGGGTAGGAGGCGGCGAGACCCAGTACTTC.

The chain uses TRBV7-2 and TRBJ2-1, with TRBD2 identical over 11 bases. Losses at the gene ends were 2 bases for V and 5 bases for J; bases not matched to a gene: 2. From germline, CDR1 is SGHTA and CDR2 FQGNSA. The CDR3 loop spans 15 amino acids. The chain's CDR3 is CASSLMGLADNEQFF. CDR3 sequence (DNA): TGTGCCAGCAGCTTAATGGGACTAGCGGACAATGAGCAGTTCTTC.

The chain joins TRBV5-1 to TRBJ1-5; D is uncertain. V gave up 0 bases and J gave up 6 bases, with 10 bases separating them. From germline, CDR1 is SGHRS and CDR2 YFSETQ. The CDR3 is 14 amino acids. The CDR3 region has the DNA TGCGCCAGCAGCTTGGAGTGGGAGGGTCAGCCCCAGCATTTT. Residues: CASSLEWEGQPQHF.

By proportion, this clone is medium-sized. V gene TRBV19 combines with J gene TRBJ2-1, with TRBD2 matching over 7 bases. The CDR3 is made up of 16 amino acids. Germline CDR1 reads LNHDA; CDR2 reads SQIVND (reference sequence). V gave up 3 bases and J gave up 7 bases; unmatched junction bases: 12. CDR3 nucleotides: TGTGCCAGTAGTATTCGGCCAGCGGGATGGGGGAATGAGCAGTTCTTC. Translation gives CASSIRPAGWGNEQFF.

The chain employs TRBV7-2 and TRBJ2-3; TRBD2 matches 10 bases. Germline V gene data show CDR1 as SGHTA and CDR2 as FQGNSA. CDR3 length: 16 residues. Trimming took 4 bases from V and 4 from J; bases not matched to a gene: 8. CDR3 sequence reads: CASSSYSGGGADTQYF. The CDR3 coding sequence is TGTGCCAGCAGCTCATACAGCGGGGGGGGCGCAGATACGCAGTATTTT.

This clone was recorded at least ten times. The J gene is TRBJ1-4, the V gene TRBV7-9; 7 bases are a match to TRBD1. The CDR3 covers 15 residues. With 5 bases clipped from V and 7 bases from J, the junction kept 10 bases outside the gene matches. Per germline, CDR1 SEHNR and CDR2 FQNEAQ (reference sequence). The CDR3: CASSPLTGVSEKLFF. CDR3 nucleotide sequence: TGTGCCAGCAGCCCCCTTACAGGGGTTAGTGAAAAACTGTTTTTT.

The genes are TRBV28 and TRBJ1-1; possibly TRBD1 for D (5 bases). The V and J ends lost 5 bases and 5 bases respectively, with 15 bases between them. The CDR3 is 14 amino acids. The germline CDR1 and CDR2 sequences are MDHEN and SYDVKM. This CDR3 is CASSPGGVRTEAFF. The CDR3 bases are TGTGCCAGCAGTCCGGGGGGGGTTCGAACTGAAGCTTTCTTT.

V and J are TRBV7-9 and TRBJ2-3; 11 bases align to TRBD1. CDR1 and CDR2 (germline): SEHNR, FQNEAQ (reference sequence). Germline trimming cut 2 bases from V and 6 bases from J; bases unmatched to any gene: 7. The CDR3 loop spans 16 amino acids. The CDR3 DNA is TGTGCCAGCAGCTTATGGACAGGGGGCGCCGGGGATACGCAGTATTTT. It encodes CASSLWTGGAGDTQYF.